This TCR beta chain came from a study of radiation and T cells in renal cell carcinoma. CDR3 length equals 11 residues. Germline CDR1 reads MNHEY; CDR2 reads SVGAGI. Trimming removed 6 bases at V and 4 bases at J, with 7 bases between. Time point in this sample: blood 2 weeks post-SBRT. Treatment of the sample: 15 Gy SBRT to primary tumor, nephrectomy 4 weeks later. Method: immunoSEQ multiplex PCR; TCRdb's copy keeps in-frame clones and lacks some. The sample records approximately 23,000 clones, approximately 81% being singletons. J is TRBJ2-7 and V is TRBV6-5, with unresolved D. The specimen comprised blood, sampled from a patient whose treatment included radiotherapy and nephrectomy. The TCR was taken from a man in his 60s with renal cell carcinoma. The CDR3 reads CASSKGYEQYF. The CDR3 DNA is TGTGCCAGCAGCAAGGGATACGAGCAGTACTTC.